Below, 26 T cell receptor beta chains from the same sample are listed, as sequenced in a study of control samples from healthy donors and cancer patients. Produced via immunoSEQ multiplex PCR; TCRdb's table is partial and in-frame only. The sample has some 120,000 clones, around nine tenths seen once. The material sequenced was blood. The receptors originated from a man aged 35 to 55 in good health.

This clone has a handful of counts. This chain connects TRBV25-1 to TRBJ2-2, with 9 bases identical to TRBD1. The length of the CDR3 is 17 residues. V was clipped by 2 bases and J by 4 bases; unmatched bases: 8. Germline assignment: CDR1 MGHDK and CDR2 SYGVNS. The DNA for the CDR3 is TGTGCCAGCAGTGAACGAGGGGGACAGGGTCCCACCGGGGAGCTGTTTTTT. Its translation is CASSERGGQGPTGELFF.

The rearrangement uses TRBV4-1 and TRBJ2-5, with D possibly TRBD1 on 6 matching bases. Deletions cut 5 bases from V and 2 bases from J, with 15 bases between. Germline-derived CDR1 and CDR2 are MGHRA and YSYEKL. This CDR3 has 15 residues. The CDR3 region has the DNA TGCGCCAGCAGCTACCGAACGACAGGACAAGAGACCCAGTACTTC. Translating it yields CASSYRTTGQETQYF.

A single count supports this clone. The chain carries TRBV29-1 and TRBJ1-1, with a possible D match to TRBD1 (6 bases). The CDR3 has 14 amino acids. V was cut by 7 bases and J by 3 bases, with 18 bases left in between. CDR1 is SQVTM and CDR2 is ANQGSEA in the germline V gene. The CDR3 reads CSAQGGVGYTEAFF. The CDR3 nucleotides read TGCAGCGCCCAAGGGGGGGTAGGGTACACTGAAGCTTTCTTT.

This rearrangement joins TRBV6-2 or TRBV6-3 to TRBJ1-1; 7 nucleotides match TRBD1. Per the germline V gene, CDR1 is MNHEY and CDR2 is SVGEGT. Losses at the gene ends were 6 bases for V and 1 base for J; bases not matched to a gene: 8. This CDR3 is 15 amino acids long. The CDR3 coding sequence is TGTGCCAGCAGCCAGACTGGGACAGCGAACACTGAAGCTTTCTTT. This codes for CASSQTGTANTEAFF.

The rearrangement links TRBV5-1 to TRBJ1-4; 7 bases are a match to TRBD1. V gave up 4 bases and J gave up 5 bases; unmatched junction bases: 5. Germline assignment: CDR1 SGHRS and CDR2 YFSETQ. CDR3 length: 14 residues. CDR3 DNA: TGCGCCAGCAGCGTAGGGACAGCAAATGAAAAACTGTTTTTT. This encodes CASSVGTANEKLFF.

The rearrangement links TRBV3-1 (or the pseudogene TRBV3-2) to TRBJ2-5; perhaps TRBD1 as D (5 bases). Trimming removed 3 bases at V and 1 base at J, with 24 bases between. There are 19 residues in the CDR3. CDR1 LGHDT and CDR2 YNNKEL come from the germline V gene (reference sequence). In nucleotides, the CDR3 is TGTGCCAGCAGCCAGAGACAGCCGTCCTCGTTACGATTCCAAGAGACCCAGTACTTC. Translation: CASSQRQPSSLRFQETQYF.

The CDR3 sequence: CATSRGGALDTEAFF. DNA for the CDR3: TGTGCCACCAGCAGAGGGGGGGCATTAGACACTGAAGCTTTCTTT. The chain combines TRBV15 with TRBJ1-1, with a tentative D call TRBD1 (6 bases). Looked up from germline, CDR1 is LNHNV and CDR2 is YYDKDF (reference sequence). The CDR3 runs 15 residues. V lost 1 base and J lost 3, with 12 bases in between.

This rearrangement joins TRBV11-2 to TRBJ1-3; D remains ambiguous. Trimming stripped 8 bases from V and 6 bases from J, with 17 bases between. The CDR3 is 14 residues long. Germline CDR1 reads SGHAT; CDR2 reads FQNNGV. The DNA for the CDR3 is TGTGCCAGCCTTGGCGCACGCTTGGTAAACACCATATATTTT. Protein product: CASLGARLVNTIYF.

The V and J genes are TRBV12-3 or TRBV12-4 and TRBJ1-1; D remains ambiguous. V lost 6 bases and J 5 bases, leaving 10 bases between the germline ends. This CDR3 region has 12 residues. CDR3 loop: CASSPLYTEAFF. CDR3 in DNA: TGTGCCAGCAGCCCCTTATATACTGAAGCTTTCTTT.

V usage is TRBV2 and J usage is TRBJ1-4; TRBD1 is a possible D gene (5 bases). CDR3 length: 12 residues. Germline V gene lookup returns CDR1 SNHLY and CDR2 FYNNEI. V dropped 6 bases and J dropped 6 bases, with 8 bases sitting between them. CDR3 sequence (DNA): TGTGCCAGCAGGGGGGATTATGAAAAACTGTTTTTT. Its protein product is CASRGDYEKLFF.

The chain has TRBV14 and TRBJ1-2; 8 nucleotides align to TRBD1. The CDR3 has 15 residues. J gave up 8 bases and V 0 bases, and 8 bases lay outside the gene matches. Looked up from germline, CDR1 is SGHDN and CDR2 is FVKESK. CDR3 coding DNA: TGTGCCAGCAGCCAAGAATTAAGGGACAGGAGCGGCTACACCTTC. It encodes CASSQELRDRSGYTF.

V and J are TRBV12-3 or TRBV12-4 and TRBJ1-2; no firm D call. The CDR3 covers 12 residues. V was trimmed by 5 bases and J by 4 bases, leaving 8 bases between them. Written as DNA, the CDR3 is TGTGCCAGCAGTCCCGGACGCTATGGCTACACCTTC. Its protein is CASSPGRYGYTF.

V gene TRBV11-3 combines with J gene TRBJ2-3, with TRBD2 as a possible D gene (7 bases). Germline values: CDR1 SGHNT, CDR2 YENEEA. This CDR3 comprises 14 residues. Trimming removed 2 bases at V and 4 bases at J, with 10 bases between. The CDR3, as DNA: TGTGCCAGCAGCTTAACAGGGAGGGCAGATACGCAGTATTTT. Protein: CASSLTGRADTQYF.

J is TRBJ2-2 and V is TRBV3-1 (or the pseudogene TRBV3-2); D call uncertain. The germline V and J ends were trimmed by 0 bases and 5 bases, with 10 bases remaining between them. This CDR3 is 15 amino acids long. Germline values: CDR1 LGHDT, CDR2 YNNKEL (reference sequence). CDR3 in DNA: TGTGCCAGCAGCCAAGATAACGTCTTTACCGGGGAGCTGTTTTTT. Its translation is CASSQDNVFTGELFF.

The chain employs TRBV7-2 and TRBJ2-2; perhaps TRBD1 as D (6 bases). CDR1 SGHTA and CDR2 FQGNSA come from the germline V gene. The CDR3 is 15 residues long. Trimming cost V 1 base and J 5 bases, with 11 bases left between them. CDR3 nucleotides: TGTGCCAGCAGCTTAGTAGGTCAGGGGACCGGGGAGCTGTTTTTT. It specifies CASSLVGQGTGELFF.

This chain joins TRBV24-1 and TRBJ2-2; D remains unclear. CDR3 length: 16 amino acids. V lost 2 bases and J lost 2, with 11 bases in between. CDR1 is KGHDR, CDR2 SFDVKD, per germline. CDR3 DNA sequence: TGTGCCACCAGTGATTCCCCATGGGCTAACACCGGGGAGCTGTTTTTT. This sequence encodes CATSDSPWANTGELFF.

CDR3 protein: CASSQASDRGSSYEQYF. DNA of the CDR3: TGCGCCAGCAGCCAGGCCTCGGACAGGGGGTCCTCCTACGAGCAGTACTTC. V gene TRBV4-1 combines with J gene TRBJ2-7; 10 bases align to TRBD1. Trimming cost V 3 bases and J 0 bases; bases outside gene matches: 8. The CDR3 extends over 17 amino acids. Germline CDR1 reads MGHRA; CDR2 reads YSYEKL.

The chain employs TRBV6-1 and TRBJ2-1; 9 bases align to TRBD2. Germline V gene data show CDR1 as MNHNS and CDR2 as SASEGT. Trimming removed 2 bases from V and 4 bases from J; junction bases left unmatched: 6. The CDR3 is made up of 16 amino acids. This CDR3 reads CASSEQIAGVYNEQFF. CDR3 bases: TGTGCCAGCAGTGAACAAATAGCGGGGGTTTACAATGAGCAGTTCTTC.

The chain uses TRBV7-6 and TRBJ2-3; 8 positions match TRBD2. CDR1 and CDR2 (germline): SGHVS, FNYEAQ. CDR3 length: 17 amino acids. The V gene end was trimmed by 2 bases and the J gene end by 3 bases; junction bases not matched to a gene: 10. In DNA form, the CDR3 reads TGTGCCAGCAGCTTACGTCTAACGGGGGGGCCAACAGATACGCAGTATTTT. Amino acids: CASSLRLTGGPTDTQYF.

The chain is built from TRBV25-1 and TRBJ2-2; maybe TRBD2 (5 bases). The ends were cut back, 6 bases at V and 2 bases at J, with 10 bases in the middle. CDR3 length: 14 residues. CDR1 is MGHDK and CDR2 is SYGVNS in the germline V gene. CDR3 in DNA: TGTGCCAGCAGCGACCGGACTAACACCGGGGAGCTGTTTTTT. Translation gives CASSDRTNTGELFF.

V and J are TRBV4-3 and TRBJ1-6; D call uncertain. Per germline, CDR1 LGHNA and CDR2 YSLEER. Trimming pared 1 base from V and 10 bases from J, leaving 11 bases between. The CDR3 loop spans 14 amino acids. CDR3 protein: CASSQGGGSSPLHF. CDR3 DNA: TGCGCCAGCAGCCAAGGGGGAGGGAGCTCACCCCTCCACTTT.

As to this clone: This sample also contains other DNA sequences that code for the same CDR3. CDR3 sequence (DNA): TGTGCCAGCAGTGCGGGAGAGAACACTGAAGCTTTCTTT. Its protein product is CASSAGENTEAFF. V is TRBV6-4 and J is TRBJ1-1, with D unclear. The CDR3 runs to 13 residues. Deletions cut 4 bases from V and 1 base from J, with 7 bases between. The germline CDR1 and CDR2 sequences are MRHNA and SNTAGT.

The chain uses TRBV19 and TRBJ1-1; D possibly corresponds to TRBD1 (6 bases). Trimming left V 3 bases short and J 5 bases short, with 13 bases between. There are 14 residues in the CDR3. Germline CDR1 is LNHDA and CDR2 is SQIVND (reference sequence). In nucleotides, the CDR3 is TGTGCCAGTAGTATTGACAGGAGAGCGACTGAAGCTTTCTTT. It translates to CASSIDRRATEAFF.

The rearrangement joins TRBV5-1 to TRBJ2-3; D not certain. V lost 0 bases and J 0 bases, leaving 11 bases between the germline ends. CDR1 SGHRS and CDR2 YFSETQ come from the germline V gene. CDR3 length: 16 amino acids. Here the CDR3 reads CASSLDLGSSTDTQYF. The CDR3 DNA sequence: TGCGCCAGCAGCTTGGATCTGGGCTCTAGCACAGATACGCAGTATTTT.

The genes are TRBV13 and TRBJ2-1; D is ambiguous. The CDR3 covers 16 residues. The V end lost 1 base, the J end lost 0 bases, and 10 bases lay between the germline ends. Germline V lookup: CDR1 PRHDT, CDR2 FYEKMQ (reference sequence). CDR3 amino acids: CASSLEGRGSYNEQFF. For the CDR3, the DNA is TGTGCCAGCAGCTTAGAGGGCAGAGGCTCCTACAATGAGCAGTTCTTC.

The V gene is TRBV11-3, the J gene TRBJ2-7; tentatively, D is TRBD2 (6 bases). V lost 5 bases and J 2 bases, leaving 16 bases between the germline ends. The CDR3 has 15 residues. Germline-derived CDR1 and CDR2 are SGHNT and YENEEA. The CDR3 loop is CASSQNWRGPYEQYF. The CDR3 DNA reads as TGTGCCAGCAGCCAAAATTGGCGGGGACCCTACGAGCAGTACTTC.